The entry below describes one T cell receptor (beta chain). Its antigen is not known. The sample comes from a study of T cell repertoires in cytomegalovirus infection. On the study more broadly: Indications came from public TCR beta signatures; they pointed to CMV infection and to a matching HLA type.

TCRdb itself ran the reads through MiXCR, one entry per CDR3 protein. Of 510,000 or so distinct CDR3 sequences in the sample, about a quarter were seen once. The germline V gene encodes CDR1 LNHDA and CDR2 SQIVND (reference sequence). The CDR3 is 16 amino acids. Trimming removed 6 bases from V and 4 bases from J, with 16 bases in between. Points from the study as a whole: What dominated the ex vivo response were HLA-C-restricted CMV-specific TCR beta clonotypes.

The TCR comes from a human donor in good health (CMV status not recorded). Some clones in this sample may be carry-over from other donors' samples. The chain carries TRBV19 and TRBJ2-6; D is undetermined. Sequencing was performed on PBMCs. CDR3 in DNA: TGTGCCAGTAGCACTTCCCGCCAGGTGGGGGCCAACGTCCTGACTTTC. Translated, it gives CASSTSRQVGANVLTF.